The 30 T cell receptor beta chains reported below all come from one sample, sequenced in a study of long-term antiretroviral therapy in people with HIV. Version v3.0 of the immunoSEQ assay was performed at survey level. Generated by immunoSEQ multiplex PCR, the TCRdb table keeps only in-frame clones and is missing some. The sample lists about 22,000 clones, roughly 88% occurring once. This specimen was unsorted PBMCs, taken 0.1 years before starting antiretroviral therapy. The receptors here all came from a man younger than 35 with HIV.

This clone has just a few counts. The CDR3 loop is CASSAANYGYTF. The CDR3 region has the DNA TGTGCCAGCAGTGCAGCTAACTATGGCTACACCTTC. The V gene is TRBV25-1, the J gene TRBJ1-2, with D hard to call. Germline assignment: CDR1 MGHDK and CDR2 SYGVNS. This CDR3 spans 12 amino acids. Deletions cut 4 bases from V and 0 bases from J, with 3 bases between.

This clone was found a few times. The chain uses TRBV27 and TRBJ2-7; D not resolved. CDR1 and CDR2 (germline): MNHEY, SMNVEV (reference sequence). The length of the CDR3 is 13 residues. V was clipped by 10 bases and J by 0 bases, with 13 bases between them. CDR3 bases: TGTGCCACGATGACGGTAAGCTCCTACGAGCAGTACTTC. Its translation: CATMTVSSYEQYF.

This clone is a singleton in its sample. The chain carries TRBV2 and TRBJ1-2, with a possible D match to TRBD1 (5 bases). Trimming took 1 base from V and 4 from J, leaving 10 bases between them. The CDR3 covers 14 residues. The germline CDR1 and CDR2 sequences are SNHLY and FYNNEI. In DNA, the CDR3 is TGTGCCAGCAGTGAAGGTGGGGGGTCCTATGGCTACACCTTC. Protein sequence: CASSEGGGSYGYTF.

The J gene is TRBJ1-1, the V gene TRBV5-4; 8 bases agree with TRBD1. V trimming: 2 bases; J trimming: 2 bases; junction bases outside the gene matches: 8. This CDR3 region has 16 residues. Germline CDR1 is SGHNT and CDR2 is YYREEE (reference sequence). CDR3 sequence (DNA): TGTGCCAGCAGCTTTCCCGGGACAGGATCCAACACTGAAGCTTTCTTT. It yields the protein CASSFPGTGSNTEAFF.

V and J are TRBV29-1 and TRBJ2-5; D remains ambiguous. This CDR3 has 16 residues. Trimming shortened V by 6 bases and J by 0 bases, and 20 bases separated the two germline ends. From germline, CDR1 is SQVTM and CDR2 ANQGSEA. Here the CDR3 reads CSVVPMPANYQETQYF. Written as DNA, the CDR3 is TGCAGCGTAGTTCCCATGCCAGCGAACTACCAAGAGACCCAGTACTTC.

The chain is built from TRBV14 and TRBJ2-7; D gene unclear. The CDR3 loop spans 18 amino acids. V lost 1 base and J lost 1, with 20 bases in between. CDR1 is SGHDN, CDR2 FVKESK, per germline. CDR3 amino acids: CASSQGKSKEVGSYEQYF. CDR3 in DNA: TGTGCCAGCAGCCAAGGAAAAAGTAAAGAGGTTGGGTCCTACGAGCAGTACTTC.

The chain carries TRBV5-1 and TRBJ1-4; 9 bases align to TRBD1. V gave up 4 bases and J gave up 5 bases; unmatched junction bases: 6. The CDR3 spans 15 residues. Germline V gene sequence: CDR1 SGHRS, CDR2 YFSETQ. As DNA, the CDR3 is TGCGCCAGCAGCGCTCCGGGGACAGGGAATGAAAAACTGTTTTTT. This gives the protein CASSAPGTGNEKLFF.

The V gene is TRBV29-1, the J gene TRBJ2-2, with D possibly being TRBD2 (5 bases). Trimming removed 7 bases at V and 8 bases at J, with 14 bases between. This CDR3 is built from 12 residues. In germline, CDR1 is SQVTM, CDR2 ANQGSEA. Here the CDR3 DNA reads TGCAGCGCCACATATGAGGGTGGGGAGCTGTTTTTT. Protein product: CSATYEGGELFF.

V gene TRBV9 combines with J gene TRBJ2-2; TRBD1 aligns across 9 bases. Germline V lookup: CDR1 SGDLS, CDR2 YYNGEE. The CDR3 totals 16 residues. V lost 1 base, J lost 5 bases, and 6 bases stayed unmatched. The CDR3 DNA reads TGTGCCAGCAGCGTACTACAGGGGGCGAGAACCGGGGAGCTGTTTTTT. Residues: CASSVLQGARTGELFF.

The chain employs TRBV28 and TRBJ2-7, with 12 bases fitting TRBD2. CDR1 is MDHEN, CDR2 SYDVKM, per germline. After removal of 4 bases from V and 7 bases from J, the junction contained 8 bases not matched to a gene. This CDR3 is built from 15 residues. CDR3 protein: CASSSPTSGGPEQYF. The CDR3, as DNA: TGTGCCAGCAGTTCCCCGACTAGCGGGGGCCCAGAGCAGTACTTC. Complete variable domain (other parts from reference TRBV28 and TRBJ2-7): DVKVTQSSRYLVKRTGEKVFLECVQDMDHENMFWYRQDPGLGLRLIYFSYDVKMKEKGDIPEGYSVSREKKERFSLILESASTNQTSMYLCASSSPTSGGPEQYFGPGTRLTVT.

The CDR3 nucleotides are TGTGCCAGTAGTATCAGAGAGGGGGATAATTCACCCCTCCACTTT. As protein: CASSIREGDNSPLHF. The chain is built from TRBV19 and TRBJ1-6; possibly TRBD1 for D (6 bases). This CDR3 contains 15 residues. V lost 3 bases to trimming and J lost 5 bases, with 11 bases between them. Per germline, CDR1 LNHDA and CDR2 SQIVND (reference sequence).

CDR3 protein: CASSPRGRDTDTQYF. The CDR3 DNA reads as TGTGCCAGCAGCCCTAGGGGGCGGGACACAGATACGCAGTATTTT. This chain uses TRBV7-2 with TRBJ2-3, with D tentatively TRBD1 (7 bases). This CDR3 has 15 residues. Germline assignment: CDR1 SGHTA and CDR2 FQGNSA. Trimming cost V 5 bases and J 2 bases, with 14 bases left between them.

The chain recombines TRBV7-3 with TRBJ2-7; D is perhaps TRBD2 (7 bases). The CDR3 has 14 amino acids. V was pared by 5 bases and J by 5 bases, with 16 bases between. Germline-derived CDR1 and CDR2 are SGHTA and FQGTGA. The CDR3 bases are TGTGCCAGCAGCGAGGGGGGCGGGAGTAACGAGCAGTACTTC. It is translated as CASSEGGGSNEQYF.

This clone has only one observation. The chain employs TRBV5-1 and TRBJ2-2; 11 bases align to TRBD2. The germline V gene has CDR1 SGHRS and CDR2 YFSETQ. The CDR3 has 15 amino acids. Trimming removed 8 bases from V and 6 bases from J; junction bases left unmatched: 9. The CDR3 reads CASEPGLAVSGELFF. The CDR3 bases are TGCGCCAGTGAACCGGGACTAGCGGTCTCCGGGGAGCTGTTTTTT.

This chain uses TRBV9 with TRBJ2-7, with TRBD1 matching over 8 bases. The germline V gene encodes CDR1 SGDLS and CDR2 YYNGEE. There are 15 residues in the CDR3. V was pared by 3 bases and J by 2 bases, with 7 bases of the junction left unmatched. For the CDR3, the DNA is TGTGCCAGCAGCGGGGACCAGGGGGCGGCCTACGAGCAGTACTTC. The encoded protein is CASSGDQGAAYEQYF.

This clone was counted a few times. This specimen includes other DNA sequences encoding the same CDR3. J is TRBJ1-1 and V is TRBV4-1, with no clear D. V lost 1 base and J lost 1, with 10 bases in between. The germline V gene encodes CDR1 MGHRA and CDR2 YSYEKL. The CDR3 extends over 15 amino acids. The CDR3 nucleotides read TGCGCCAGCAGCCAAGGAGGGCCTTCGAACACTGAAGCTTTCTTT. Amino acids: CASSQGGPSNTEAFF.

J is TRBJ2-2 and V is TRBV6-5, with TRBD1 matching 7 bases. The CDR3 length is 14 residues. Germline values: CDR1 MNHEY, CDR2 SVGAGI. V gave up 6 bases and J gave up 5 bases; unmatched junction bases: 6. This CDR3 reads CASRTGTETGELFF. The CDR3 region has the DNA TGTGCCAGCAGGACCGGGACAGAGACCGGGGAGCTGTTTTTT.

This rearrangement joins TRBV6-1 to TRBJ2-1; a possible D gene is TRBD2 (5 bases). Germline lookup yields CDR1 MNHNS and CDR2 SASEGT. The CDR3 is 18 amino acids. Trimming took 1 base from V and 1 from J, leaving 17 bases between them. In nucleotides, the CDR3 is TGTGCCAGCAGTGAAGGTCGGGATACAATTACATCCTACAATGAGCAGTTCTTC. Translation gives CASSEGRDTITSYNEQFF.

The V gene is TRBV19, the J gene TRBJ1-1; D remains unclear. From germline, CDR1 is LNHDA and CDR2 SQIVND (reference sequence). The CDR3 spans 10 residues. Trimming cost V 8 bases and J 4 bases, with 5 bases left between them. CDR3 residues: CASFGTEAFF. The CDR3 DNA reads TGTGCCAGTTTCGGCACTGAAGCTTTCTTT.

This chain joins TRBV5-1 and TRBJ1-5; 7 nucleotides match TRBD1. This CDR3 has 19 amino acids. Germline CDR1 and CDR2: SGHRS and YFSETQ. The junction had 13 bases not matched to a gene; V was cut back by 1 base and J by 0 bases. The CDR3 region is CASSLRVQGVFYSNQPQHF. The DNA for the CDR3 is TGCGCCAGCAGCTTGAGGGTTCAGGGGGTGTTCTATAGCAATCAGCCCCAGCATTTT.

The chain uses TRBV6-1 and TRBJ2-7; 11 nucleotides line up with TRBD2. The junction had 13 bases not matched to a gene; V was cut back by 8 bases and J by 7 bases. This CDR3 is built from 15 residues. Germline CDR1 is MNHNS and CDR2 is SASEGT. CDR3 DNA: TGTGCCAGCCAACTTCATAGCGGGGGGGCCCCGGAGCAGTACTTC. The encoded protein is CASQLHSGGAPEQYF.

On this clone itself: The same CDR3 also results from other DNA sequences found in this sample. V is TRBV30 and J is TRBJ1-2; perhaps TRBD1 as D (5 bases). CDR1 and CDR2 from the germline V gene are GTSNPN and SVGIG (reference sequence). Trimming pared 3 bases from V and 4 bases from J, leaving 27 bases between. The CDR3 is 18 residues long. In nucleotides, the CDR3 is TGTGCCTGGAGGCCTATAAACTCAGGGACCCGTCGAGGCTATGGCTACACCTTC. This codes for CAWRPINSGTRRGYGYTF.

The CDR3 region has the DNA TGTGCTAGTGGTCCCTGGGACAGTCTTATGAACACTGAAGCTTTCTTT. Its translation: CASGPWDSLMNTEAFF. This chain joins TRBV12-5 and TRBJ1-1; 7 nucleotides align to TRBD1. This CDR3 is built from 16 residues. The trim removed 5 bases at V and 0 bases at J, leaving 9 bases unmatched. Looked up from germline, CDR1 is LGHNT and CDR2 is FRNRAP.

V is TRBV10-3 and J is TRBJ2-7, with D hard to call. Trimming stripped 5 bases from V and 2 bases from J, with 16 bases between. The CDR3 spans 15 residues. The germline V gene encodes CDR1 ENHRY and CDR2 SYGVKD. CDR3 nucleotides: TGTGCCATCAGTCCGACGGACGTCAATCCCTACGAGCAGTACTTC. It is translated as CAISPTDVNPYEQYF.

This sequence joins TRBV19 and TRBJ2-7, with D possibly matching TRBD2 (6 bases). The CDR3 totals 14 residues. Germline CDR1 LNHDA, CDR2 SQIVND (reference sequence). The ends were cut back, 5 bases at V and 5 bases at J, with 16 bases in the middle. The CDR3 spells CASSSRPGVHEQYF. CDR3 in DNA: TGTGCCAGTAGTTCAAGGCCGGGAGTGCACGAGCAGTACTTC. The entire variable domain, with the rest obtained from reference TRBV19 and TRBJ2-7, is as follows: DGGITQSPKYLFRKEGQNVTLSCEQNLNHDAMYWYRQDPGQGLRLIYYSQIVNDFQKGDIAEGYSVSREKKESFPLTVTSAQKNPTAFYLCASSSRPGVHEQYFGPGTRLTVT.

The gene calls are TRBV2 and TRBJ1-2; 8 bases match TRBD1. From germline, CDR1 is SNHLY and CDR2 FYNNEI. The V gene end was trimmed by 5 bases and the J gene end by 4 bases; junction bases not matched to a gene: 6. The CDR3 loop spans 14 amino acids. Here the CDR3 reads CASSRTGPSYGYTF. CDR3 coding DNA: TGTGCCAGCAGTCGGACAGGGCCTTCCTATGGCTACACCTTC.

This chain links TRBV9 with TRBJ2-7; the match to TRBD2 covers 12 bases. The germline V gene has CDR1 SGDLS and CDR2 YYNGEE. V was pared by 4 bases and J by 5 bases, with 10 bases of the junction left unmatched. There are 16 residues in the CDR3. The CDR3 coding sequence is TGTGCCAGCAGCCCATGGACTAGCGGGGACCCCCACGAGCAGTACTTC. It specifies CASSPWTSGDPHEQYF.

The rearrangement links TRBV5-1 to TRBJ1-5; D is ambiguous. The CDR3 contains 13 residues. Germline V gene lookup returns CDR1 SGHRS and CDR2 YFSETQ. V was cut by 0 bases and J by 6 bases, with 7 bases left in between. CDR3 nucleotide sequence: TGCGCCAGCAGCTTGGAGCCCTTTCAGCCCCAGCATTTT. Protein: CASSLEPFQPQHF.

The chain employs TRBV14 and TRBJ1-4; D unclear. The CDR3 sequence is 15 residues long. V lost 4 bases and J 7 bases, leaving 16 bases between the germline ends. Germline values: CDR1 SGHDN, CDR2 FVKESK. CDR3 protein: CASSPSTEKVEKLFF. The DNA of the CDR3 is TGTGCCAGCAGCCCGTCCACAGAGAAAGTTGAAAAACTGTTTTTT.

The chain uses TRBV11-2 and TRBJ2-7; TRBD2 matches at 11 bases. V was pared by 3 bases and J by 2 bases, with 3 bases of the junction left unmatched. Germline values: CDR1 SGHAT, CDR2 FQNNGV. CDR3 length equals 15 residues. CDR3 sequence reads: CASSFGLAGAYEQYF. As DNA, the CDR3 is TGTGCCAGCAGCTTTGGACTAGCGGGCGCCTACGAGCAGTACTTC.